These 19 T cell receptor beta chains were sequenced from one sample in a study of blood T cell repertoires in COVID-19. Assay: immunoSEQ multiplex PCR; the TCRdb copy retains only in-frame clones and omits some. The sample consists of more than 200,000 clones, 80% to 90% of them appearing once. Sequencing was done on a sample of PBMCs or T cells enriched from blood (not recorded which). Every receptor here comes from a woman in her twenties or thirties who had been exposed to COVID-19.

The V call is TRBV30, the J call TRBJ2-2; TRBD2 aligns across 7 bases. Trimming removed 1 base from V and 0 bases from J; junction bases left unmatched: 8. CDR1 GTSNPN and CDR2 SVGIG come from the germline V gene (reference sequence). The CDR3 extends over 17 amino acids. The CDR3 sequence is CAWSGGSGHPNTGELFF. The CDR3 DNA follows: TGTGCCTGGAGTGGGGGTAGCGGGCACCCGAACACCGGGGAGCTGTTTTTT.

The rearrangement joins TRBV4-2 to TRBJ1-3; D not resolved. Trimming removed 0 bases from V and 1 base from J, with 13 bases in between. The CDR3 is 17 residues long. The germline CDR1 and CDR2 sequences are LGHNA and YNFKEQ. In DNA form, the CDR3 reads TGTGCCAGCAGCCAAGATCTGATCGGGAAGTCTGGAAACACCATATATTTT. Residues: CASSQDLIGKSGNTIYF.

This clone was seen only once. The chain recombines TRBV11-1 with TRBJ2-1, with a possible D match to TRBD2 (6 bases). Trimming stripped 4 bases from V and 4 bases from J, with 14 bases between. The length of the CDR3 is 15 residues. From germline, CDR1 is SGHAT and CDR2 FQDESV (reference sequence). The CDR3 loop is CASSSRDPAYNEQFF. CDR3 DNA: TGTGCCAGCAGCTCGCGGGACCCCGCGTACAATGAGCAGTTCTTC.

The V gene is TRBV7-9, the J gene TRBJ1-2; D may be TRBD1 (6 bases). Deletions cut 5 bases from V and 7 bases from J, with 11 bases between. The CDR3 contains 12 residues. Germline V CDR1 and CDR2: SEHNR, FQNEAQ (reference sequence). CDR3 sequence: CASSPQGFGYTF. CDR3 in DNA: TGTGCCAGCAGCCCCCAGGGGTTTGGCTACACCTTC.

The chain has TRBV10-2 and TRBJ1-5, with TRBD1 as a possible D gene (6 bases). The CDR3 runs 17 residues. CDR1 is WSHSY, CDR2 SAAADI, per germline. Trimming took off 9 bases at V and 0 bases at J, with 21 bases between the two ends. The CDR3 loop is CAREGQPFFLSNQPQHF. DNA for the CDR3: TGCGCCAGAGAAGGACAGCCTTTTTTTCTTAGCAATCAGCCCCAGCATTTT.

As regards this clone: Different DNA sequences within this sample yield the same CDR3. V usage is TRBV5-6 and J usage is TRBJ2-7; unclear D gene. The CDR3 is 13 amino acids. Looked up from germline, CDR1 is SGHDT and CDR2 is YYEEEE. Trimming removed 0 bases at V and 1 base at J, with 5 bases between. CDR3 protein: CASSLVSSYEQYF. The CDR3 DNA follows: TGTGCCAGCAGCTTGGTTTCTTCCTACGAGCAGTACTTC.

V and J are TRBV5-1 and TRBJ2-2, with a possible D match to TRBD1 (6 bases). The CDR3 runs to 15 residues. The V and J ends lost 1 base and 2 bases respectively, with 9 bases between them. CDR1 and CDR2 from the germline V gene are SGHRS and YFSETQ. Here the CDR3 reads CASSLHRANTGELFF. CDR3 nucleotides: TGCGCCAGCAGCTTGCACAGGGCAAACACCGGGGAGCTGTTTTTT. Supplemented by reference TRBV5-1 and TRBJ2-2, the full variable domain reads KAGVTQTPRYLIKTRGQQVTLSCSPISGHRSVSWYQQTPGQGLQFLFEYFSETQRNKGNFPGRFSGRQFSNSRSEMNVSTLELGDSALYLCASSLHRANTGELFFGEGSRLTVL.

V and J are TRBV29-1 and TRBJ1-1; D is ambiguous. Germline CDR1 is SQVTM and CDR2 is ANQGSEA. With 5 bases removed from V and 1 base from J, the gap between germline ends came to 17 bases. The CDR3 is 15 residues long. In DNA form, the CDR3 reads TGCAGCGTTAGCGGGGTTGAGGCCACGAACACTGAAGCTTTCTTT. Its translation is CSVSGVEATNTEAFF. Together with reference TRBV29-1 and TRBJ1-1, the CDR3 gives the full variable domain: SAVISQKPSRDICQRGTSLTIQCQVDSQVTMMFWYRQQPGQSLTLIATANQGSEATYESGFVIDKFPISRPNLTFSTLTVSNMSPEDSSIYLCSVSGVEATNTEAFFGQGTRLTVV.

This sequence joins TRBV30 and TRBJ1-4, with a possible D match to TRBD1 (6 bases). The germline gives CDR1 GTSNPN, CDR2 SVGIG (reference sequence). The CDR3 contains 15 residues. The V end lost 2 bases, the J end lost 8 bases, and 18 bases lay between the germline ends. Here the CDR3 DNA reads TGTGCCTGGAGTTCAAAGGGGGGGCTCTGGGAAAAACTGTTTTTT. This translates into CAWSSKGGLWEKLFF.

The chain links TRBV11-2 to TRBJ1-1; 9 positions agree with TRBD1. CDR3 size: 16 residues. After removal of 4 bases from V and 1 base from J, the junction contained 7 bases not matched to a gene. The germline V gene encodes CDR1 SGHAT and CDR2 FQNNGV. DNA for the CDR3: TGTGCCAGCAGCTATATCCCGGGACAGGGGAACACTGAAGCTTTCTTT. Translated: CASSYIPGQGNTEAFF.

The chain links TRBV5-5 to TRBJ1-1; the D is unclear. Trimming cost V 1 base and J 0 bases, with 13 bases left between them. This CDR3 has 16 amino acids. CDR1 SGHKS and CDR2 YYEKEE come from the germline V gene (reference sequence). The CDR3 reads CASSLLFLTLNTEAFF. For the CDR3, the DNA is TGTGCCAGCAGCTTGTTATTTCTGACACTGAACACTGAAGCTTTCTTT.

The V and J genes are TRBV15 and TRBJ2-1; the match to TRBD1 covers 12 bases. Germline V gene data show CDR1 as LNHNV and CDR2 as YYDKDF (reference sequence). J was trimmed by 6 bases and V by 5 bases; bases with no gene match: 5. The CDR3 runs 15 residues. The CDR3 DNA sequence: TGTGCCACCAGCGGCCGGGACAGGGGGCCCAATGAGCAGTTCTTC. It translates to CATSGRDRGPNEQFF.

This chain links TRBV2 with TRBJ2-4; 7 bases match TRBD1. Germline V gene sequence: CDR1 SNHLY, CDR2 FYNNEI. V gave up 2 bases and J gave up 2 bases; unmatched junction bases: 9. This CDR3 comprises 17 residues. The chain's CDR3 is CASSESLTRGPKNIQYF. The DNA for the CDR3 is TGTGCCAGCAGTGAATCCCTGACAAGGGGGCCCAAAAACATTCAGTACTTC.

Comments on this clone: At one boundary the junction diverges from the germline segment, which might be a read error. The chain's CDR3 is CASGLVPGIMAGTTIYF. Here the CDR3 DNA reads TGTGCTAGTGGTTTGGTACCGGGGATCATGGCAGGAACCACCATATATTTT. The chain has TRBV12-5 and TRBJ1-3; D not certain. The CDR3 runs to 17 residues. Germline CDR1 LGHNT, CDR2 FRNRAP.

The chain has TRBV12-3 or TRBV12-4 and TRBJ1-5; no firm D call. V was cut by 4 bases and J by 9 bases, with 13 bases left in between. This CDR3 has 13 residues. The CDR3: CASSWTGGLPQHF. In DNA form, the CDR3 reads TGTGCCAGCAGTTGGACTGGAGGTCTGCCCCAGCATTTT.

This rearrangement joins TRBV2 to TRBJ1-6; TRBD1 is a possible D gene (5 bases). Per the germline V gene, CDR1 is SNHLY and CDR2 is FYNNEI. Between the trimmed V and J ends, which lost 1 base and 9 bases, there was a span of 10 bases. The CDR3 is 14 amino acids. CDR3 protein: CASSEGYGGSPLHF. Here the CDR3 DNA reads TGTGCCAGCAGTGAAGGGTACGGGGGTTCACCCCTCCACTTT.

The chain is built from TRBV5-1 and TRBJ1-1; D is possibly TRBD1 (6 bases). CDR1 and CDR2 (germline): SGHRS, YFSETQ. Trimming removed 1 base from V and 7 bases from J, with 17 bases in between. The CDR3 contains 15 residues. CDR3 region: CASSLLGDRRSEAFF. The CDR3 bases are TGCGCCAGCAGCTTGCTCGGAGACAGGCGGAGTGAAGCTTTCTTT.

The chain is built from TRBV5-1 and TRBJ1-1, with a possible D match to TRBD1 (6 bases). The CDR3 has 15 residues. V was cut by 3 bases and J by 0 bases, with 12 bases left in between. Germline V gene sequence: CDR1 SGHRS, CDR2 YFSETQ. The CDR3 reads CASSSRGGMNTEAFF. CDR3 coding DNA: TGCGCCAGCAGCTCGAGAGGGGGAATGAACACTGAAGCTTTCTTT.

The CDR3 sequence: CASSQSWLAGSNEQFF. CDR3 nucleotides: TGCGCCAGCAGTCAATCTTGGCTAGCGGGCTCCAATGAGCAGTTCTTC. V usage is TRBV23-1 and J usage is TRBJ2-1; 8 bases line up with TRBD2. TRBV23-1 belongs to the ORF category, with a function that is uncertain. V was clipped by 0 bases and J by 6 bases; unmatched bases: 7. The CDR3 loop spans 16 amino acids.